This TCR beta chain was captured by sequencing in a study of identical twins. Turning to this clonotype: The antigen is undetermined.

Whole-study results and caveats: For cord blood, abundant beta clonotypes had fewer insertions, unlike memory repertoires, which showed none.

A universal primer site was incorporated via template switching, and the cDNA contained unique molecular identifiers. TCRdb recomputed calls from the 5' RACE reads with MiXCR, one row per CDR3 protein. Here the sample spans 550,000 to 700,000 distinct CDR3 sequences, approximately 21% being singletons. The data were also submitted as part of a second study, on T cells expressing NK-cell markers. As that study records: An anti-gamma-delta TCR antibody confined sorting to alpha-beta TCR T cells across several of the experiments.

This TCR derives from a woman aged 18-29 years in good health. The sample was PBMCs.

The CDR3 reads CASSPRTGESVYEQYF. The CDR3 region has the DNA TGTGCCAGCTCACCTCGGACAGGGGAATCGGTCTACGAGCAGTACTTC. The V and J genes are TRBV18 and TRBJ2-7, with 9 bases fitting TRBD1. Germline trimming cut 3 bases from V and 3 bases from J; bases unmatched to any gene: 9. The CDR3 sequence is 16 residues long. Germline CDR1 and CDR2: KGHSH and LQKENI.